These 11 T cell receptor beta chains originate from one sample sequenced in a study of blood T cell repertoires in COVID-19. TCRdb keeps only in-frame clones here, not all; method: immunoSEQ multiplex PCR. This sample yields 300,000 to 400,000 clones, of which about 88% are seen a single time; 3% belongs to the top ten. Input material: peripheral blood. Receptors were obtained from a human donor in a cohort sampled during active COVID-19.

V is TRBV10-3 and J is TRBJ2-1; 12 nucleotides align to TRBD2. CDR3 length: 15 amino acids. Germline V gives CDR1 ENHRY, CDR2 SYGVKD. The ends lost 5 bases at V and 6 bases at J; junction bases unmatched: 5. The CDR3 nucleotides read TGTGCCATCAGTTCTAGCGGGAGGGCCGGCAATGAGCAGTTCTTC. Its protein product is CAISSSGRAGNEQFF.

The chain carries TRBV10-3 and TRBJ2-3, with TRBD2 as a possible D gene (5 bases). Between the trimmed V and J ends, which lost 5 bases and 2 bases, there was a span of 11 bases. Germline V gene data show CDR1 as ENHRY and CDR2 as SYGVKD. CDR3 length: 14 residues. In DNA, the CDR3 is TGTGCCATCAGTCTTGGACTTGCCACAGATACGCAGTATTTT. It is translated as CAISLGLATDTQYF.

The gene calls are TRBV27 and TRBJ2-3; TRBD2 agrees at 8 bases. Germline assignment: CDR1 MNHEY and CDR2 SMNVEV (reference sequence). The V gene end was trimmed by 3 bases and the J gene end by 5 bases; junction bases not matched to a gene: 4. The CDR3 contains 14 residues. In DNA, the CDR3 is TGTGCCAGCAGTTTCGGGACTAGAGGAGATACGCAGTATTTT. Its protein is CASSFGTRGDTQYF.

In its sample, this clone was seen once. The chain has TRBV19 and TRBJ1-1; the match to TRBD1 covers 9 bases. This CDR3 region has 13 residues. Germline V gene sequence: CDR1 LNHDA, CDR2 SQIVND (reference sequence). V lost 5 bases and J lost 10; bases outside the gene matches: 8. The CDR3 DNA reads TGTGCCAGTAGTCCATCGGGACAGGGAAGAGCTTTCTTT. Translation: CASSPSGQGRAFF.

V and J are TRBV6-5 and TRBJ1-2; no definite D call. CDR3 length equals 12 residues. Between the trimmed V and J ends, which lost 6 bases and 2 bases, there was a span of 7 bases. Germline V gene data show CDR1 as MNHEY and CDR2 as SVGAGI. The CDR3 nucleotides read TGTGCCAGCAGCAGTCCCAACTATGGCTACACCTTC. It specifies CASSSPNYGYTF.

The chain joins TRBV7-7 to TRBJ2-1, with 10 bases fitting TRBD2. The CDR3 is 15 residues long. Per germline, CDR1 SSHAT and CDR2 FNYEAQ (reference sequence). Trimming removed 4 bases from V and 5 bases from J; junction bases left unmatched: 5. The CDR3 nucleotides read TGTGCCAGCAGCTACGGGACTAGCGTGCACAATGAGCAGTTCTTC. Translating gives CASSYGTSVHNEQFF.

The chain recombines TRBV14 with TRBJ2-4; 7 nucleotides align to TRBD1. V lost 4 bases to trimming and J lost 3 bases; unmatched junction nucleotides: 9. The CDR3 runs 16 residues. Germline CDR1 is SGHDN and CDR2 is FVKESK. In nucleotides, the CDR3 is TGTGCCAGCAGCCCCTCAGGGGGTCGCAGCAAAAACATTCAGTACTTC. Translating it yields CASSPSGGRSKNIQYF.

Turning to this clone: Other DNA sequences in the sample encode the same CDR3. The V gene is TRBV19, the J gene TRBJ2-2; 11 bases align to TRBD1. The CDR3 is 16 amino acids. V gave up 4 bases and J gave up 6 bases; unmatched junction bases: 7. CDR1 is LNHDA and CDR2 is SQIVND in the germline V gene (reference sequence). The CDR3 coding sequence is TGTGCCAGTAGTACCCGGACAGGGGGCGCACCCGGGGAGCTGTTTTTT. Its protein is CASSTRTGGAPGELFF.

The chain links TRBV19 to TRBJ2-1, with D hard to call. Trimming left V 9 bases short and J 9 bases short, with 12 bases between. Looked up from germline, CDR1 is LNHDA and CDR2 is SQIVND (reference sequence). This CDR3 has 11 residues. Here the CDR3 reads CASRDGAEQFF. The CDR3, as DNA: TGTGCCAGCCGAGATGGAGCTGAGCAGTTCTTC.

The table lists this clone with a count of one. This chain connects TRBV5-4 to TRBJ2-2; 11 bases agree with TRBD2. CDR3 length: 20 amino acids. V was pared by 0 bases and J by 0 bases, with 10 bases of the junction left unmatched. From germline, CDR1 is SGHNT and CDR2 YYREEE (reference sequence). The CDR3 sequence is CASSLGLAGGNSPNTGELFF. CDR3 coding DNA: TGTGCCAGCAGCTTGGGGCTAGCGGGGGGAAACTCCCCGAACACCGGGGAGCTGTTTTTT. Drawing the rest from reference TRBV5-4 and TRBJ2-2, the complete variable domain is ETGVTQSPTHLIKTRGQQVTLRCSSQSGHNTVSWYQQALGQGPQFIFQYYREEENGRGNFPPRFSGLQFPNYSSELNVNALELDDSALYLCASSLGLAGGNSPNTGELFFGEGSRLTVL.

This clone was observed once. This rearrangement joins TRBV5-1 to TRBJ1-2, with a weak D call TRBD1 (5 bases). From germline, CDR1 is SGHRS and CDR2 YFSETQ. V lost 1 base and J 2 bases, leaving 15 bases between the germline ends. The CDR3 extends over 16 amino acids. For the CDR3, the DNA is TGCGCCAGCAGCTTGAATCCAGGGTCAGAGAACTATGGCTACACCTTC. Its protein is CASSLNPGSENYGYTF.